The 3 T cell receptor beta chains given below trace back to one sample, sequenced in a study of T cell responses to AZD1222 COVID-19 vaccine. Repertoires were generated with immunoSEQ multiplex PCR, while TCRdb's copy carries only in-frame clones and drops some. The sample has 100,000 to 150,000 clones; roughly 85% are singletons. The sequenced sample was peripheral blood, obtained 28 days after the second dose of the MenACWY control vaccine. Receptors originate from an adult who received the MenACWY meningococcal vaccine as a control.

V gene TRBV18 combines with J gene TRBJ2-7; D gene uncertain. CDR1 is KGHSH, CDR2 LQKENI, per germline. The CDR3 loop spans 14 amino acids. Trimming took off 6 bases at V and 1 base at J, with 13 bases between the two ends. CDR3 in DNA: TGTGCCAGCTCGATCCCTTTGGAGTCCTACGAGCAGTACTTC. This translates into CASSIPLESYEQYF. The complete variable domain, with remaining parts taken from reference TRBV18 and TRBJ2-7, reads NAGVMQNPRHLVRRRGQEARLRCSPMKGHSHVYWYRQLPEEGLKFMVYLQKENIIDESGMPKERFSAEFPKEGPSILRIQQVVRGDSAAYFCASSIPLESYEQYFGPGTRLTVT.

This chain uses TRBV5-6 with TRBJ1-2, with 9 bases identical to TRBD1. The CDR3 runs to 14 residues. Germline V gives CDR1 SGHDT, CDR2 YYEEEE. Germline trimming cut 6 bases from V and 0 bases from J; bases unmatched to any gene: 3. The CDR3 sequence: CASNTGGANYGYTF. CDR3 DNA sequence: TGTGCCAGCAACACAGGGGGCGCTAACTATGGCTACACCTTC.

The chain has TRBV19 and TRBJ2-3; D possibly corresponds to TRBD2 (5 bases). Germline CDR1 reads LNHDA; CDR2 reads SQIVND (reference sequence). V was trimmed by 2 bases and J by 9 bases, leaving 9 bases between them. The CDR3 length is 12 residues. In DNA, the CDR3 is TGTGCCAGTAGTATAAGAGAGGGCACGCAGTATTTT. This encodes CASSIREGTQYF. The variable domain in full, with the rest retrieved from reference TRBV19 and TRBJ2-3, is DGGITQSPKYLFRKEGQNVTLSCEQNLNHDAMYWYRQDPGQGLRLIYYSQIVNDFQKGDIAEGYSVSREKKESFPLTVTSAQKNPTAFYLCASSIREGTQYFGPGTRLTVL.